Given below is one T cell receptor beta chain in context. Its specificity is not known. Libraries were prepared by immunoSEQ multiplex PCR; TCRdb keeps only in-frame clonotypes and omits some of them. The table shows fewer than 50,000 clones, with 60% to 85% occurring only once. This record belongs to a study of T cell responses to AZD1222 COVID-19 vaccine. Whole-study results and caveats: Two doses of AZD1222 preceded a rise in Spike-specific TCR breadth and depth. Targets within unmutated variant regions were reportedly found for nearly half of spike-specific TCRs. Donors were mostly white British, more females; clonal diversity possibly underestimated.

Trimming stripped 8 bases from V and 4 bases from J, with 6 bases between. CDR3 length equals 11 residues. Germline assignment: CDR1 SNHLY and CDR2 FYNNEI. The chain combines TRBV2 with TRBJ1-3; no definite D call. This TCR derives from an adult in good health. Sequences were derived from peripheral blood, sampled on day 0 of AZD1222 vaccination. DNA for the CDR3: TGTGCCAGCGGTTCGGGAAACACCATATATTTT. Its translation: CASGSGNTIYF.